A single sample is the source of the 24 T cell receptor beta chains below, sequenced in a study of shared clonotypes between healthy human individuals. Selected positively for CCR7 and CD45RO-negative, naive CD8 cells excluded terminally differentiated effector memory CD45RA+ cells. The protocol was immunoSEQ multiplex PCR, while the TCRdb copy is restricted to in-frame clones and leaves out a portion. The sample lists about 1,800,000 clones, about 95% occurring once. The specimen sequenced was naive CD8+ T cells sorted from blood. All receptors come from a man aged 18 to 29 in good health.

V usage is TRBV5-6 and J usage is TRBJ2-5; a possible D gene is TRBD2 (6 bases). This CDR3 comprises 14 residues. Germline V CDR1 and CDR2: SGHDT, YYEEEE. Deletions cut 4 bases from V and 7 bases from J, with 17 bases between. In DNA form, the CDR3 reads TGTGCCAGCAGCCCTGAAGAGAGGCGGGGGACCCAGTACTTC. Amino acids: CASSPEERRGTQYF. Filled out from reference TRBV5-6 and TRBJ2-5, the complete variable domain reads DAGVTQSPTHLIKTRGQQVTLRCSPKSGHDTVSWYQQALGQGPQFIFQYYEEEERQRGNFPDRFSGHQFPNYSSELNVNALLLGDSALYLCASSPEERRGTQYFGPGTRLLVL.

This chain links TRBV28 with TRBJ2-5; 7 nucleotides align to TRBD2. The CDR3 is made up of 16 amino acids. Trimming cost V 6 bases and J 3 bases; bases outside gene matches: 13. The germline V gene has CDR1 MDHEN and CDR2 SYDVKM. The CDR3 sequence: CASSYPGEGREETQYF. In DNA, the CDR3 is TGTGCCAGCAGCTATCCCGGGGAGGGGCGGGAAGAGACCCAGTACTTC.

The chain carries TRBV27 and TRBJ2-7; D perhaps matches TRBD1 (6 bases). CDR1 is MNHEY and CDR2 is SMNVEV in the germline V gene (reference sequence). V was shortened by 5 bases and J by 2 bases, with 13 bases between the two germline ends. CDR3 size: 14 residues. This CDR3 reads CASSLGGFTYEQYF. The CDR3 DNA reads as TGTGCCAGCAGTCTAGGGGGTTTCACCTACGAGCAGTACTTC.

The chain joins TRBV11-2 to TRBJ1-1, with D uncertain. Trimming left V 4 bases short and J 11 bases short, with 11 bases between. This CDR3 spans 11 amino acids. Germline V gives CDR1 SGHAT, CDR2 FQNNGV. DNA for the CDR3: TGTGCCAGCAGCTCGGAACCTAGGGCTTTCTTT. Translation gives CASSSEPRAFF.

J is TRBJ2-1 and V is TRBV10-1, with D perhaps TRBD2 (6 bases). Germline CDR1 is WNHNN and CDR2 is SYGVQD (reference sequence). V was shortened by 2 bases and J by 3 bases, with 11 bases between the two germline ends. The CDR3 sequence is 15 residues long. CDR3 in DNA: TGCGCCAGCAGTGAGAGATTAGCGGTCTACAATGAGCAGTTCTTC. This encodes CASSERLAVYNEQFF.

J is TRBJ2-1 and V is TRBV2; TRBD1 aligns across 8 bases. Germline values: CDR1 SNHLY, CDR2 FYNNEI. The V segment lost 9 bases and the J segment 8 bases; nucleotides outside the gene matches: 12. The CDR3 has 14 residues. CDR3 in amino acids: CASTGTGGWDEQFF. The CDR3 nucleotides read TGTGCCAGTACCGGGACAGGAGGTTGGGATGAGCAGTTCTTC.

This chain's CDR3 is CASSPLAGVTDTQYF. As DNA, the CDR3 is TGTGCCAGCAGCCCGCTAGCGGGAGTCACAGATACGCAGTATTTT. The J gene is TRBJ2-3, the V gene TRBV5-6; 10 nucleotides line up with TRBD2. Trimming at V came to 4 bases and at J to 2 bases, leaving 4 bases not matched to a gene. The CDR3 covers 15 residues. The germline gives CDR1 SGHDT, CDR2 YYEEEE.

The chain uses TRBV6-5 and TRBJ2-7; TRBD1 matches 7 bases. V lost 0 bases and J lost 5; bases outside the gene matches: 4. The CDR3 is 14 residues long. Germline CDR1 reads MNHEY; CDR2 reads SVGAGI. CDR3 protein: CASSYSRGQNEQYF. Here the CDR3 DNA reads TGTGCCAGCAGTTACTCGAGGGGACAGAACGAGCAGTACTTC.

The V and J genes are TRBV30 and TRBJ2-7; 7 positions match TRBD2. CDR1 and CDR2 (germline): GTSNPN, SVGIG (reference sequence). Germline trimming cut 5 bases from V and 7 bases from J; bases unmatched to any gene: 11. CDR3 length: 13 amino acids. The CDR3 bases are TGTGCCTGGGGTTCACACGGGGGAGGGGAGCAGTACTTC. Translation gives CAWGSHGGGEQYF.

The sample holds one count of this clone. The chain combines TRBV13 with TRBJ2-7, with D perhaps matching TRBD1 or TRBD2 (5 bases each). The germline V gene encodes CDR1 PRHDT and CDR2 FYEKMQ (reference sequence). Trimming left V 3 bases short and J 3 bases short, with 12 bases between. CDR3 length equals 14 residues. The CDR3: CASSLGRPGYEQYF. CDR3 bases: TGTGCCAGCAGCTTGGGACGGCCTGGCTACGAGCAGTACTTC.

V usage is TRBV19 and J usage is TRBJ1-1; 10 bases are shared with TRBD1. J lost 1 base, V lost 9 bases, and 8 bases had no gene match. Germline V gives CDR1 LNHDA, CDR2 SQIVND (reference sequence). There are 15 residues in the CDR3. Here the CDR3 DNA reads TGTGCCAGGATACCGGACAGGGGGTGGAACACTGAAGCTTTCTTT. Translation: CARIPDRGWNTEAFF. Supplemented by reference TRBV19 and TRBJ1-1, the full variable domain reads DGGITQSPKYLFRKEGQNVTLSCEQNLNHDAMYWYRQDPGQGLRLIYYSQIVNDFQKGDIAEGYSVSREKKESFPLTVTSAQKNPTAFYLCARIPDRGWNTEAFFGQGTRLTVV.

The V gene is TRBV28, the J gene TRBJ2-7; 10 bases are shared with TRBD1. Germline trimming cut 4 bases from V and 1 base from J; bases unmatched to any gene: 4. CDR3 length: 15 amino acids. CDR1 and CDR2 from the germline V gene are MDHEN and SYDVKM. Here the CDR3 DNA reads TGTGCCAGCAGTTACCGGGACAGGGGATCCTACGAGCAGTACTTC. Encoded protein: CASSYRDRGSYEQYF. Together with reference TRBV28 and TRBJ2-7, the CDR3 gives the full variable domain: DVKVTQSSRYLVKRTGEKVFLECVQDMDHENMFWYRQDPGLGLRLIYFSYDVKMKEKGDIPEGYSVSREKKERFSLILESASTNQTSMYLCASSYRDRGSYEQYFGPGTRLTVT.

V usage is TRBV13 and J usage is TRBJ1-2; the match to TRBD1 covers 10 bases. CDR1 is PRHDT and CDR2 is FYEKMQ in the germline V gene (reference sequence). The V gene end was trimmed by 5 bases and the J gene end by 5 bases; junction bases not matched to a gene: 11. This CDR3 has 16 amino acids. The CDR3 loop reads CASSPLGTGEMYGYTF. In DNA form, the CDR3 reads TGTGCCAGCAGCCCGCTTGGGACAGGGGAGATGTATGGCTACACCTTC. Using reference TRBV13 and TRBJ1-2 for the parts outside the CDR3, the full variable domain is AAGVIQSPRHLIKEKRETATLKCYPIPRHDTVYWYQQGPGQDPQFLISFYEKMQSDKGSIPDRFSAQQFSDYHSELNMSSLELGDSALYFCASSPLGTGEMYGYTFGSGTRLTVV.

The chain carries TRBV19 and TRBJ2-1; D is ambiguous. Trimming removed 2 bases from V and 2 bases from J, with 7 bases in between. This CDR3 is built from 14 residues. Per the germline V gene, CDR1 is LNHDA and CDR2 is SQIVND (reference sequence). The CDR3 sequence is CASSISSPYNEQFF. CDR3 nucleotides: TGTGCCAGTAGTATAAGCTCCCCCTACAATGAGCAGTTCTTC.

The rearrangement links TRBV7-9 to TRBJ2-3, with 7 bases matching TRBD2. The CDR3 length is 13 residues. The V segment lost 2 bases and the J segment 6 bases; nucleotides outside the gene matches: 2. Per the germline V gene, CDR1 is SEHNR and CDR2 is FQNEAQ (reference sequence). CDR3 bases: TGTGCCAGCAGCTTAAGCGGGGATGATACGCAGTATTTT. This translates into CASSLSGDDTQYF.

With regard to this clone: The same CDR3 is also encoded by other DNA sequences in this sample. Here the CDR3 reads CASSLSSYEQYF. CDR3 in DNA: TGTGCCAGCAGCTTAAGCTCCTACGAGCAGTACTTC. This chain links TRBV7-2 with TRBJ2-7, with unresolved D. The length of the CDR3 is 12 residues. The germline V and J ends were trimmed by 2 bases and 0 bases, with 2 bases remaining between them. CDR1 and CDR2 from the germline V gene are SGHTA and FQGNSA.

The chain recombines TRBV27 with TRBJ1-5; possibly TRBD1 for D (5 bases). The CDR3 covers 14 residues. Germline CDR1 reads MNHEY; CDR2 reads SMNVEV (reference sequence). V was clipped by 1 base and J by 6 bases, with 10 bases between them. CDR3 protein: CASSLLGDGQPQHF. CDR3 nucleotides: TGTGCCAGCAGTTTATTAGGGGATGGTCAGCCCCAGCATTTT.

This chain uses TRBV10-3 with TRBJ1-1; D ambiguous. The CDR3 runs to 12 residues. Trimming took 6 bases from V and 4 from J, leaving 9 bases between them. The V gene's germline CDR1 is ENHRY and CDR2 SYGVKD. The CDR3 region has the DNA TGTGCCATCAGCCCCGGCGCCACTGAAGCTTTCTTT. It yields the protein CAISPGATEAFF.

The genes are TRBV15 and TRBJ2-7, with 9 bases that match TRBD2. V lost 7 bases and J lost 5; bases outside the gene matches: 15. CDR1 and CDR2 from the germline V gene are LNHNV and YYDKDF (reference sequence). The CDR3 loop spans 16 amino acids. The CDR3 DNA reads TGTGCCACCACTCAGGCCTTAGCGGGGGTCCTCCACGAGCAGTACTTC. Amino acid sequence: CATTQALAGVLHEQYF. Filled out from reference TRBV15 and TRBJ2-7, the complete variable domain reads DAMVIQNPRYQVTQFGKPVTLSCSQTLNHNVMYWYQQKSSQAPKLLFHYYDKDFNNEADTPDNFQSRRPNTSFCFLDIRSPGLGDTAMYLCATTQALAGVLHEQYFGPGTRLTVT.

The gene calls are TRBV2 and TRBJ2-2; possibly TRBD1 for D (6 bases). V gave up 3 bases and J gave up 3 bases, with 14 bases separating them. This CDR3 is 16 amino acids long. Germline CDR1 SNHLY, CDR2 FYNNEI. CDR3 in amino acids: CASSDLQGRDTGELFF. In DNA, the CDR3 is TGTGCCAGCAGTGATTTACAGGGAAGGGACACCGGGGAGCTGTTTTTT. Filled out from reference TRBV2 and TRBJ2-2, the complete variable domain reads EPEVTQTPSHQVTQMGQEVILRCVPISNHLYFYWYRQILGQKVEFLVSFYNNEISEKSEIFDDQFSVERPDGSNFTLKIRSTKLEDSAMYFCASSDLQGRDTGELFFGEGSRLTVL.

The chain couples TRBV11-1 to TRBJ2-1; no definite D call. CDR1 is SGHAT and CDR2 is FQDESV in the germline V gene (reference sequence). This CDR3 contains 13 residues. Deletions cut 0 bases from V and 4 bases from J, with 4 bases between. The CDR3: CASSLARYNEQFF. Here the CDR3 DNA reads TGTGCCAGCAGCTTAGCGCGGTACAATGAGCAGTTCTTC.

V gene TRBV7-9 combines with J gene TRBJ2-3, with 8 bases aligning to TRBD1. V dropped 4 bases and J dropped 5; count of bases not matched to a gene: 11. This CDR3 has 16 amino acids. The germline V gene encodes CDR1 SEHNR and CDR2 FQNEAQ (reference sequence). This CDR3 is CASSSGQGSVGDTQYF. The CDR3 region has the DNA TGTGCCAGCAGCTCAGGACAGGGATCCGTGGGAGATACGCAGTATTTT.

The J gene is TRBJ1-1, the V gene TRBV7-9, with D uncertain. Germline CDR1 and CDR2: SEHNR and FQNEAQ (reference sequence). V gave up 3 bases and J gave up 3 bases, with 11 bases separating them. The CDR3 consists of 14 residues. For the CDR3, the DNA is TGTGCCAGCAGCTTGATGTTCGTTGACACTGAAGCTTTCTTT. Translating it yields CASSLMFVDTEAFF.

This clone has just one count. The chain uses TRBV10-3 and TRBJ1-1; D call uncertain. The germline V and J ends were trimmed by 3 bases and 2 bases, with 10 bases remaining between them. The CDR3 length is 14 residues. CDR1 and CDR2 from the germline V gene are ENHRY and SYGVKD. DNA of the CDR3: TGTGCCATCAGTGATGTGGCGGAAAACACTGAAGCTTTCTTT. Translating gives CAISDVAENTEAFF.